These T cell receptor beta chains were read from a single sample in a study of cytomegalovirus exposure and HLA in healthy donors. This table comes from immunoSEQ multiplex PCR, and its TCRdb copy is limited to in-frame clones, with some not included. Of 150,000 to 200,000 clones listed, over 80% are singletons. Material for sequencing was PBMCs. The receptors shown here come from a man aged 50-59 years in good health and CMV-seronegative. Each CDR3 is given with its conserved first and last residue. The D gene is left open where the match is weak. The listing skips clone size in some rows; elsewhere it reads once, few, many or a size class.

14	TRBV18	NA	NA	TRBJ2-1	TGTGCCAGCTCACCCCCTCTTCCGGGCAATGAGCAGTTCTTC	CASSPPLPGNEQFF
15	TRBV18	NA	TRBD2	TRBJ2-5	TGTGCCAGCTCGCCTGGACTAGCGGGAGGAGAGACCCAGTACTTC	CASSPGLAGGETQYF
14	TRBV13	NA	TRBD1	TRBJ1-2	TGTGCCAGCAGTCGAACAGGGGGATACTATGGCTACACCTTC	CASSRTGGYYGYTF
16	TRBV5-6	few	TRBD2	TRBJ2-7	TGTGCCAGCAGCACATGGACTAGCGCCTCCTCCTACGAGCAGTACTTC	CASSTWTSASSYEQYF
17	TRBV5-5	NA	TRBD2	TRBJ2-1	TGTGCCAGCAGCTTGAGGGTTGGGACTAGCGGGAGTAATGAGCAGTTCTTC	CASSLRVGTSGSNEQFF
14	TRBV18	NA	TRBD1	TRBJ1-1	TGTGCCAGCTCACAAACAGGGGGGGGAACTGAAGCTTTCTTT	CASSQTGGGTEAFF
15	TRBV27	once	TRBD1	TRBJ1-5	TGTGCCAGCAGTCCCGGACAGGGAGGCAATCAGCCCCAGCATTTT	CASSPGQGGNQPQHF
14	TRBV5-4	NA	NA	TRBJ1-2	TGTGCCAGCAGCTTGGGCGGGGTTCTTTATGGCTACACCTTC	CASSLGGVLYGYTF
16	TRBV10-3	few	NA	TRBJ2-3	TGTGCCATCAGTGAGCCCCCGACTACTCGCACAGATACGCAGTATTTT	CAISEPPTTRTDTQYF
16	TRBV5-4	NA	TRBD1	TRBJ2-1	TGTGCCAGCAGCTGGCCGGGACAGAGGAGGTACAATGAGCAGTTCTTC	CASSWPGQRRYNEQFF
13	TRBV2	NA	NA	TRBJ2-5	TGTGCCAGCACCCGAGCGGAAAGGGAGACCCAGTACTTC	CASTRAERETQYF
13	TRBV6-1	NA	TRBD1	TRBJ2-7	TGTGCCAGCAGTGAACGACAGGGGGTGGAGCAGTACTTC	CASSERQGVEQYF
15	TRBV29-1	NA	TRBD2	TRBJ2-1	TGCAGCGTTGATACCTTAGCGGGCTCCTACAATGAGCAGTTCTTC	CSVDTLAGSYNEQFF
14	TRBV28	NA	TRBD1	TRBJ1-2	TGTGCCAGCAGTACAGGGGGCTTTAGGTATGGCTACACCTTC	CASSTGGFRYGYTF
14	TRBV6-1	NA	TRBD1	TRBJ1-2	TGTGCCAGCACCCATGACAGGGGGGTTGGTGGCTACACCTTC	CASTHDRGVGGYTF
13	TRBV6-4	once	TRBD2	TRBJ2-1	TGTGCCAGCAGTCCCCCCGGGGGGAATGAGCAGTTCTTC	CASSPPGGNEQFF
13	TRBV5-1	NA	TRBD1	TRBJ1-5	TGCGCCAGCAGCTTTCAGGGGGATGAGCCCCAGCATTTT	CASSFQGDEPQHF
14	TRBV5-6	NA	NA	TRBJ2-7	TGTGCCAGCAGCTTTGGTCTAGCTTCGTACGAGCAGTACTTC	CASSFGLASYEQYF
14	TRBV7-9	NA	TRBD1	TRBJ1-2	TGTGCCAGCAGCTTAGGTTCAGGGGGCGTTGGCTACACCTTC	CASSLGSGGVGYTF
14	TRBV5-6	once	NA	TRBJ2-1	TGTGCCAGCAGCTTGGTTGGTAGGGGTGGAGAGCAGTTCTTC	CASSLVGRGGEQFF
17	TRBV5-5	once	TRBD1	TRBJ2-5	TGTGCCAGCAGCCGCGACGCGGGACAGGGGGCGAGGGAGACCCAGTACTTC	CASSRDAGQGARETQYF
18	TRBV7-3	NA	NA	TRBJ2-2	TGTGCCAGCAGCCCGAGGATCGGTGGGAGTGGGAACACCGGGGAGCTGTTTTTT	CASSPRIGGSGNTGELFF
13	TRBV6-5	NA	NA	TRBJ2-7	TGTGCCAGCAGCCGAATCGCGGGCTACGAGCAGTACTTC	CASSRIAGYEQYF
11	TRBV6-6	NA	NA	TRBJ1-1	TGTGCCAGCGTTCAGTACACTGAAGCTTTCTTT	CASVQYTEAFF
15	TRBV4-2	NA	NA	TRBJ1-4	TGTGCCAGCAGCCAAGCGGGCGTAAGGGGTGAAAAACTGTTTTTT	CASSQAGVRGEKLFF
14	TRBV7-2	NA	NA	TRBJ2-1	TGTGCCAGCACGGAGAGGAGCTTCGTCAATGAGCAGTTCTTC	CASTERSFVNEQFF
13	TRBV28	NA	NA	TRBJ1-3	TGTGCCAGCATCGGGGGAGGGAGAAACACCATATATTTT	CASIGGGRNTIYF
18	TRBV7-9	NA	TRBD1	TRBJ1-2	TGTGCCAGCAACTCGGACCTCCTGGGGGGACAGGGAGGGTTAGGCTACACCTTC	CASNSDLLGGQGGLGYTF
14	TRBV6-1	few	TRBD1	TRBJ1-1	TGTGCCAGCAGTGAGGGGACAGGGAAAACTGAAGCTTTCTTT	CASSEGTGKTEAFF
16	TRBV19	NA	NA	TRBJ2-2	TGTGCCAGTAGTATCTCACCGGGAGTCCGCACCGGGGAGCTGTTTTTT	CASSISPGVRTGELFF
16	TRBV7-3	NA	NA	TRBJ2-6	TGTGCCAGCAGCTCCAACCGGGGGACTGGGGCCAACGTCCTGACTTTC	CASSSNRGTGANVLTF
16	TRBV5-1	once	TRBD1	TRBJ2-1	TGCGCCAGCAGCTTGGGGGCCGGGACAGGGGCCAATGAGCAGTTCTTC	CASSLGAGTGANEQFF
15	TRBV13	NA	NA	TRBJ1-3	TGTGCCAGCAGCTTAGGCCAGGGGTTAGGAAACACCATATATTTT	CASSLGQGLGNTIYF
14	TRBV5-5	NA	TRBD1	TRBJ1-2	TGTGCCAGCAGCCCTTTACAGGGGGCGTATGGCTACACCTTC	CASSPLQGAYGYTF